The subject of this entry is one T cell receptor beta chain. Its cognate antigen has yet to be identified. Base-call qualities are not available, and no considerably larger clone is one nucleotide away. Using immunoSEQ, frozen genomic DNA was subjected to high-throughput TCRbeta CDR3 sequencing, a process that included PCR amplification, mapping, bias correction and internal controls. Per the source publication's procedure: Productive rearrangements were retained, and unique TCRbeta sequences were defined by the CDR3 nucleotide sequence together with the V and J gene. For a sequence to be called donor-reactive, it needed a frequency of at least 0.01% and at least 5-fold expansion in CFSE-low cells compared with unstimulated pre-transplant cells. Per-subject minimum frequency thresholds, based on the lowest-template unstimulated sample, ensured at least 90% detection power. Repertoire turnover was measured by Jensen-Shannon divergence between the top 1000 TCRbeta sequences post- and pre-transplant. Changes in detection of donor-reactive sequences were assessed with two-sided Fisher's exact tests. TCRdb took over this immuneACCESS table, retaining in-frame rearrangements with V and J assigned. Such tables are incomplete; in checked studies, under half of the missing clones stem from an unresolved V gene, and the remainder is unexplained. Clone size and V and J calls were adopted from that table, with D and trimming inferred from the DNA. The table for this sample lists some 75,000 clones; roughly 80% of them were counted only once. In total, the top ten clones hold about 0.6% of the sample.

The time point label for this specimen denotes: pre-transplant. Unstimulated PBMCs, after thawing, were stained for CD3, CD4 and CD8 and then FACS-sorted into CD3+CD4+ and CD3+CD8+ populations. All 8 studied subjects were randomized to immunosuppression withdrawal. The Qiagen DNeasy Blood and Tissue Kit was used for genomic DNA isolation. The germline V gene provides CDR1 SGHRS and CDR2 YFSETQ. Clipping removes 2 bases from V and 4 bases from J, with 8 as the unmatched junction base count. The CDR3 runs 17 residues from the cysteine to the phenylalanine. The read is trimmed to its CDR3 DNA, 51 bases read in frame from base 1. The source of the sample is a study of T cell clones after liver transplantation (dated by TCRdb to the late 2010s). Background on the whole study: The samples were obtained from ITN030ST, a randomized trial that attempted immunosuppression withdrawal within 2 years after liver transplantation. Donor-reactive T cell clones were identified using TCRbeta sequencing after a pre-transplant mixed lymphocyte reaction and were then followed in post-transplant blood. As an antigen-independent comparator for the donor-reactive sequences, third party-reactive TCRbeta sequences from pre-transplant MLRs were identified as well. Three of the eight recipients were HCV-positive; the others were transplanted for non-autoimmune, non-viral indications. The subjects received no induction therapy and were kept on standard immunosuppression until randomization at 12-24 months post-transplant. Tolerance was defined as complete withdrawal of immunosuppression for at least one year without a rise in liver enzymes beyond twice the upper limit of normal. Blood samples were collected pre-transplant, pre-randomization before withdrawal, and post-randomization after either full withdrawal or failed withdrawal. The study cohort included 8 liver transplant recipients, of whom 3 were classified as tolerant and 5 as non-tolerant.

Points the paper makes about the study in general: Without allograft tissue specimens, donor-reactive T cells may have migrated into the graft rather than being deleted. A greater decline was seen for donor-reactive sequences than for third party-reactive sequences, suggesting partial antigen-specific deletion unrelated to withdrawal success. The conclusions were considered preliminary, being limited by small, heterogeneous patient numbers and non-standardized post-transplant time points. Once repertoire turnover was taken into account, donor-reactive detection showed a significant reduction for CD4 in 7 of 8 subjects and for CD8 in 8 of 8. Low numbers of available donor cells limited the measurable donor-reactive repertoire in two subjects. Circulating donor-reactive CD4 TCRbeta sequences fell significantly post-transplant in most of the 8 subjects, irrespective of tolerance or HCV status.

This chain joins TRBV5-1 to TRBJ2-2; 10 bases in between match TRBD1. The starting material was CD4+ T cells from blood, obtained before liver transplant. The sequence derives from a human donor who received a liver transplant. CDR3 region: CASSFDDRGRITGELFF. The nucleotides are TGCGCCAGCAGCTTCGATGACAGGGGGCGGATCACCGGGGAGCTGTTTTTT.